These T cell receptor beta chains were read from a single sample in a study of Graves' ophthalmopathy and Graves' hyperthyroidism. TCRdb used MiXCR to reprocess the multiplex PCR reads, holding one entry per CDR3 protein. The sample contains hundreds of thousands of distinct CDR3 sequences, roughly 21% of which appear only once. Source material: peripheral blood. Every receptor here comes from a woman aged 18-30 years with stable Graves' hyperthyroidism. The CDR3 runs from the conserved cysteine through the conserved F or W. D genes are given only for firm matches. The size of a clone is reported for some rows only, either as once, few or many, or as a class for expanded clones.

>TRBV20-1|many|NA|TRBJ1-1
CSARGAGVNTEAFF
TGCAGTGCTAGAGGGGCGGGGGTGAACACTGAAGCTTTCTTT
>TRBV6-2/TRBV6-3|NA|TRBD1|TRBJ2-5
CASRNPPGQNQETQYF
TGTGCCAGCAGAAATCCCCCGGGACAGAATCAAGAGACCCAGTACTTC
>TRBV28|many|TRBD2|TRBJ2-7
CASTALGTSGKTYEQYF
TGTGCCAGCACCGCCCTTGGGACTAGCGGGAAGACCTACGAGCAGTACTTC
>TRBV12-3/TRBV12-4|many|NA|TRBJ1-2
CASSATHRVGYTF
TGTGCCAGCAGTGCTACACACAGGGTTGGCTACACCTTC
>TRBV15|NA|TRBD1|TRBJ1-3
CATSRATGAGNTIYF
TGTGCCACCAGCAGAGCCACAGGGGCTGGAAACACCATATATTTT
>TRBV19|NA|NA|TRBJ1-2
CATGPRYGYTF
TGTGCCACCGGACCCCGGTATGGCTACACCTTC
>TRBV9|once|NA|TRBJ2-7
CASSVDDGTEQYF
TGTGCCAGCAGCGTAGATGATGGGACCGAGCAGTACTTC
>TRBV20-1|few|TRBD1|TRBJ2-7
CSARGGQGVYEQYF
TGCAGTGCTAGAGGAGGACAGGGGGTCTACGAGCAGTACTTC
>TRBV7-6|many|NA|TRBJ2-7
CASSSPSGRRPEQYF
TGTGCCAGCAGCTCACCCTCCGGGAGACGACCCGAGCAGTACTTC
>TRBV30|many|TRBD2|TRBJ2-7
CAWSVQGLALYSYEQYF
TGTGCCTGGAGTGTACAGGGACTAGCTCTATACTCCTACGAGCAGTACTTC
>TRBV2|NA|NA|TRBJ1-1
CASNTRIEAFF
TGTGCCAGCAATACAAGAATTGAAGCTTTCTTT
>TRBV6-4|many|TRBD1|TRBJ2-5
CASSDWTGEDQETQYF
TGTGCCAGCAGTGACTGGACAGGGGAAGACCAAGAGACCCAGTACTTC
>TRBV7-8|many|NA|TRBJ2-1
CASSPKLVPYNEQFF
TGTGCCAGCAGTCCAAAACTAGTACCCTACAATGAGCAGTTCTTC
>TRBV28|many|NA|TRBJ1-1
CASSFAGMNPEAFF
TGTGCCAGCAGTTTTGCGGGTATGAATCCTGAGGCTTTCTTT
>TRBV20-1|many|TRBD1|TRBJ2-7
CSARRGQGQEYF
TGCAGTGCTAGGAGGGGACAGGGGCAGGAGTACTTC
>TRBV12-3/TRBV12-4|many|NA|TRBJ2-6
CASSLRGPGANVLTF
TGTGCCAGCAGTTTACGGGGCCCTGGGGCCAACGTCCTGACTTTC
>TRBV2|many|NA|TRBJ1-6
CASNRSPYNSPLHF
TGTGCCAGCAATCGGAGCCCCTATAATTCACCCCTCCACTTT
>TRBV20-1|many|NA|TRBJ2-5
CSASVTQETQYF
TGCAGTGCTAGTGTCACCCAAGAGACCCAGTACTTC